The following is a T cell receptor beta chain sequence with its context. Other nucleotide sequences in the sample specify the same CDR3. The J segment lost 0 bases and the V segment lost 6 bases, leaving 1 base of the junction unmatched. This CDR3 spans 13 amino acids. Germline V gene sequence: CDR1 LNHDA, CDR2 SQIVND (reference sequence). In the authors' methods: Estimation of nucleated cell counts relied on the amplification of reference gene primers. Profiled with immunoSEQ multiplex PCR; TCRdb holds only in-frame clones, not every one. V and J calls and clone size are copied from that table; D and trimming were computed from the DNA. The sample lists just over 200,000 clones, about three quarters occurring once. This sample stems from a study of blood T cell repertoires in COVID-19. Overall study: The United States, Italy and Spain provided the acute and convalescent COVID-19 samples. The cDNA or gDNA used as material had been derived from T cells, B-cell-depleted T cells, or PBMCs.

The chain links TRBV19 to TRBJ2-5; 7 positions match TRBD1. The sample taken for sequencing was peripheral blood. The receptor was derived from a woman aged 70-85 years with acute or convalescent COVID-19. The CDR3 bases are TGTGCCAGTAGGGGGACAGACCAAGAGACCCAGTACTTC. Protein: CASRGTDQETQYF.